Presented here are 25 T cell receptor beta chains from one specimen sequenced in a study of T-cell reconstitution after alpha-beta-depleted transplantation in children. As it was prepared, the TCRbeta library received unique molecular identifiers. A single record per CDR3 protein comes from TCRdb applying MiXCR to the PCR reads. The sample yields 70,000 to 95,000 distinct CDR3 sequences, around a sixth seen once. The starting material was PBMCs, mostly from graft donor cells, obtained 180 days after TCRalphabeta/CD19-depleted stem cell transplant. Receptors originate from a male patient aged 2-9 years who had a stem cell transplant for acute lymphoblastic leukemia, so the T cells may come from the graft donor.

The sample holds a few counts of this clonotype. The V gene is TRBV12-3 or TRBV12-4, the J gene TRBJ1-1; D not resolved. The length of the CDR3 is 14 residues. Trimming took off 6 bases at V and 0 bases at J, with 11 bases between the two ends. CDR3 loop: CASSPTSMNTEAFF. The CDR3 DNA is TGTGCCAGCAGCCCTACTAGCATGAACACTGAAGCTTTCTTT.

V is TRBV5-1 and J is TRBJ2-7; 10 nucleotides align to TRBD2. The CDR3 loop spans 14 amino acids. Losses at the gene ends were 4 bases for V and 6 bases for J; bases not matched to a gene: 7. Germline values: CDR1 SGHRS, CDR2 YFSETQ. As DNA, the CDR3 is TGCGCCAGCAGCCCTGGACTAGCGGCGGTCGAGCAGTACTTC. This encodes CASSPGLAAVEQYF.

This clonotype came up a few times. The genes are TRBV12-3 or TRBV12-4 and TRBJ2-3; TRBD2 agrees at 8 bases. After removal of 4 bases from V and 7 bases from J, the junction contained 10 bases not matched to a gene. This CDR3 region has 15 residues. The CDR3 coding sequence is TGTGCCAGCAGTTCCCGGACTAGCCCGAGACATACGCAGTATTTT. Protein: CASSSRTSPRHTQYF.

This chain joins TRBV7-8 and TRBJ2-3; TRBD1 matches 9 bases. The CDR3 consists of 16 residues. CDR1 and CDR2 (germline): SGHVS, FQNEAQ. V gave up 2 bases and J gave up 2 bases; unmatched junction bases: 5. The CDR3 DNA is TGTGCCAGCAGCTTAACCTGGACAGGGGACACAGATACGCAGTATTTT. It codes for CASSLTWTGDTDTQYF.

This clonotype was counted between two and nine times. The rearrangement joins TRBV27 to TRBJ2-7; TRBD1 matches at 9 bases. CDR1 is MNHEY and CDR2 is SMNVEV in the germline V gene (reference sequence). V lost 3 bases to trimming and J lost 3 bases; unmatched junction nucleotides: 9. This CDR3 is built from 16 residues. The CDR3 is CASSFPGQGRGYEQYF. Written as DNA, the CDR3 is TGTGCCAGCAGTTTCCCGGGACAGGGTCGGGGCTACGAGCAGTACTTC.

The sample holds a few counts of this clonotype. The DNA for the CDR3 is TGTGCCAGCACAGGACAGGACTACAATGAGCAGTTCTTC. Its protein is CASTGQDYNEQFF. The chain joins TRBV12-3 or TRBV12-4 to TRBJ2-1; 7 bases are shared with TRBD1. V shed 7 bases, J shed 3 bases, and the junction held 3 bases outside the gene matches. This CDR3 is 13 amino acids long.

The chain has TRBV12-3 or TRBV12-4 and TRBJ2-5; TRBD2 aligns across 8 bases. V was pared by 7 bases and J by 5 bases, with 9 bases of the junction left unmatched. The CDR3 is 14 amino acids. The CDR3 loop is CASNGGTRKETQYF. CDR3 in DNA: TGTGCCAGCAACGGTGGGACTAGAAAGGAGACCCAGTACTTC.

This clonotype was detected a few times. The chain is built from TRBV5-5 and TRBJ1-1; D gene uncertain. Trimming took off 0 bases at V and 7 bases at J, with 4 bases between the two ends. From germline, CDR1 is SGHKS and CDR2 YYEKEE (reference sequence). This CDR3 is built from 11 residues. Here the CDR3 reads CASSLDIEAFF. The DNA of the CDR3 is TGTGCCAGCAGCTTGGATATTGAAGCTTTCTTT.

This clonotype was recorded many times. The genes are TRBV7-9 and TRBJ1-5; no reliable D call. The CDR3 totals 13 residues. Germline V CDR1 and CDR2: SEHNR, FQNEAQ (reference sequence). The V gene lost 1 base and the J gene lost 7 bases, with 8 bases spanning the gap. CDR3 protein: CASSLVDGQPQHF. CDR3 DNA: TGTGCCAGCAGCTTAGTCGACGGCCAGCCCCAGCATTTT.

The V call is TRBV12-3 or TRBV12-4, the J call TRBJ1-1; D call uncertain. V shed 0 bases and J shed 1 base, with 3 bases lying between them. The CDR3 is made up of 13 amino acids. CDR3 DNA: TGTGCCAGCAGTTTAGCAAAGAACACTGAAGCTTTCTTT. This translates into CASSLAKNTEAFF.

This clonotype was detected many times. The chain uses TRBV20-1 and TRBJ2-3; D possibly corresponds to TRBD2 (5 bases). V lost 3 bases and J 4 bases, leaving 8 bases between the germline ends. The CDR3 covers 12 residues. Per germline, CDR1 DFQATT and CDR2 SNEGSKA (reference sequence). The CDR3 DNA is TGCAGTGCTAGCGGGGAAGCAGATACGCAGTATTTT. As protein: CSASGEADTQYF.

In its sample, this clonotype was seen many times. The chain is built from TRBV5-1 and TRBJ2-1; 13 nucleotides align to TRBD2. V dropped 0 bases and J dropped 3; count of bases not matched to a gene: 6. This CDR3 is built from 18 residues. Germline V gene lookup returns CDR1 SGHRS and CDR2 YFSETQ. CDR3 sequence reads: CASSLGTSGGNYYNEQFF. As DNA, the CDR3 is TGCGCCAGCAGCTTGGGGACTAGCGGGGGAAATTACTACAATGAGCAGTTCTTC. Variable domain in full (rest from reference TRBV5-1 and TRBJ2-1): KAGVTQTPRYLIKTRGQQVTLSCSPISGHRSVSWYQQTPGQGLQFLFEYFSETQRNKGNFPGRFSGRQFSNSRSEMNVSTLELGDSALYLCASSLGTSGGNYYNEQFFGPGTRLTVL.

The chain carries TRBV12-3 or TRBV12-4 and TRBJ2-1; no reliable D call. Trimming removed 1 base at V and 1 base at J, with 8 bases between. The CDR3 consists of 15 residues. The CDR3, as DNA: TGTGCCAGCAGTTTAGTTGGCCAGTCCTACAATGAGCAGTTCTTC. It is translated as CASSLVGQSYNEQFF.

This sequence joins TRBV7-8 and TRBJ2-1; D is unresolved. Germline CDR1 SGHVS, CDR2 FQNEAQ. This CDR3 comprises 12 residues. The V and J ends lost 5 bases and 3 bases respectively, with 5 bases between them. The CDR3 DNA follows: TGTGCCAGCAGCACCAACTACAATGAGCAGTTCTTC. Translated: CASSTNYNEQFF.

The chain couples TRBV12-3 or TRBV12-4 to TRBJ2-7; the match to TRBD1 covers 7 bases. The CDR3 has 14 residues. V was pared by 5 bases and J by 5 bases, with 9 bases of the junction left unmatched. CDR3 in amino acids: CASSLYRGGHEQYF. The CDR3 DNA reads as TGTGCCAGCAGTCTTTACAGGGGTGGACACGAGCAGTACTTC.

This clonotype was detected only a few times. This chain uses TRBV12-3 or TRBV12-4 with TRBJ2-5; TRBD1 is a possible D gene (6 bases). V lost 5 bases and J 4 bases, leaving 14 bases between the germline ends. The CDR3 spans 14 residues. The CDR3 coding sequence is TGTGCCAGCAGTGGCCAGGGGAACGGAGAGACCCAGTACTTC. Translation: CASSGQGNGETQYF.

This sequence joins TRBV15 and TRBJ2-1; D perhaps matches TRBD1 (6 bases). CDR1 and CDR2 from the germline V gene are LNHNV and YYDKDF (reference sequence). This CDR3 spans 12 amino acids. V was clipped by 4 bases and J by 7 bases, with 8 bases between them. CDR3 sequence reads: CATSNRVNEQFF. Written as DNA, the CDR3 is TGTGCCACCAGCAACAGGGTGAATGAGCAGTTCTTC.

This clonotype was recorded a few times. The rearrangement links TRBV20-1 to TRBJ2-3; 8 bases are a match to TRBD2. The CDR3 consists of 15 residues. Trimming cost V 0 bases and J 3 bases; bases outside gene matches: 5. CDR1 and CDR2 from the germline V gene are DFQATT and SNEGSKA (reference sequence). The CDR3 here is CSARDWAGGTDTQYF. In DNA, the CDR3 is TGCAGTGCTAGAGATTGGGCGGGGGGAACAGATACGCAGTATTTT.

The chain links TRBV5-1 to TRBJ2-5; a possible D gene is TRBD1 (5 bases). This CDR3 is built from 15 residues. V lost 3 bases to trimming and J lost 3 bases, with 15 bases between them. Germline CDR1 and CDR2: SGHRS and YFSETQ. The CDR3 DNA is TGCGCCAGCAGCTCCATGGTCAGGGATAAAGAGACCCAGTACTTC. Its protein product is CASSSMVRDKETQYF.

The V gene is TRBV7-9, the J gene TRBJ1-1; the D is unclear. CDR1 and CDR2 (germline): SEHNR, FQNEAQ (reference sequence). The CDR3 is made up of 14 amino acids. The V end lost 2 bases, the J end lost 5 bases, and 12 bases lay between the germline ends. The CDR3 protein is CASSLSTAWTEAFF. The CDR3 DNA is TGTGCCAGCAGCTTAAGTACCGCATGGACTGAAGCTTTCTTT.

The chain has TRBV7-6 and TRBJ2-7; 10 nucleotides match TRBD2. The CDR3 runs 15 residues. V lost 5 bases to trimming and J lost 3 bases; unmatched junction nucleotides: 7. Germline V gene sequence: CDR1 SGHVS, CDR2 FNYEAQ. This chain's CDR3 is CASSPLPSGGYEQYF. DNA of the CDR3: TGTGCCAGCAGCCCCCTGCCTAGCGGGGGCTACGAGCAGTACTTC. The entire variable domain, with the rest obtained from reference TRBV7-6 and TRBJ2-7, is as follows: GAGVSQSPRYKVTKRGQDVALRCDPISGHVSLYWYRQALGQGPEFLTYFNYEAQQDKSGLPNDRFSAERPEGSISTLTIQRTEQRDSAMYRCASSPLPSGGYEQYFGPGTRLTVT.

There are a few counts of this clonotype. This chain uses TRBV20-1 with TRBJ2-7; TRBD1 agrees at 9 bases. V shed 0 bases and J 4 bases; nucleotides not matched to a gene: 7. The CDR3 loop spans 15 amino acids. Germline assignment: CDR1 DFQATT and CDR2 SNEGSKA (reference sequence). CDR3 nucleotide sequence: TGCAGTGCTAGAGATGACGGACAGGGGTGGTACGAGCAGTACTTC. It translates to CSARDDGQGWYEQYF.

V gene TRBV25-1 combines with J gene TRBJ2-1; D is possibly TRBD1 or TRBD2 (5 bases each). Germline CDR1 reads MGHDK; CDR2 reads SYGVNS. This CDR3 spans 14 amino acids. Trimming stripped 0 bases from V and 11 bases from J, with 14 bases between. CDR3 loop: CASSEYRTTGQQFF. Written as DNA, the CDR3 is TGTGCCAGCAGTGAATATAGGACAACGGGGCAGCAGTTCTTC.

With regard to this clonotype: A clone one base away is much larger, so this may be a read error. V is TRBV5-6 and J is TRBJ2-7; 10 bases are a match to TRBD1. The CDR3 spans 14 residues. Looked up from germline, CDR1 is SGHDT and CDR2 is YYEEEE. Trimming at V came to 4 bases and at J to 5 bases, leaving 6 bases not matched to a gene. The CDR3 coding sequence is TGTGCCAGCAGCGGGGGACAGGGGCGAAACGAGCAGTACTTC. Its protein is CASSGGQGRNEQYF. The entire variable domain, with the rest obtained from reference TRBV5-6 and TRBJ2-7, is as follows: DAGVTQSPTHLIKTRGQQVTLRCSPKSGHDTVSWYQQALGQGPQFIFQYYEEEERQRGNFPDRFSGHQFPNYSSELNVNALLLGDSALYLCASSGGQGRNEQYFGPGTRLTVT.

This rearrangement joins TRBV3-1 to TRBJ1-6, with D perhaps TRBD1 (6 bases). The V gene's germline CDR1 is LGHDT and CDR2 YNNKEL (reference sequence). This CDR3 is 13 amino acids long. The germline V and J ends were trimmed by 3 bases and 6 bases, with 6 bases remaining between them. DNA for the CDR3: TGTGCCAGCAGCCAGGGGGCTAATTCACCCCTCCACTTT. Amino acids: CASSQGANSPLHF.